This T cell receptor (beta chain) was captured by sequencing in a study of PD-1 blockade in classical Hodgkin lymphoma. Study overall: Once every 2 weeks, patients received intravenous nivolumab at 3 mg/kg.

Libraries were prepared by immunoSEQ multiplex PCR; TCRdb keeps only in-frame clonotypes and omits some of them. This table holds about 99,000 clones, more than 80% found once. The patients all showed relapse after autologous stem cell transplantation, while their brentuximab vedotin exposure varied. This CDR3 is 14 amino acids long. Deletions cut 5 bases from V and 2 bases from J, with 13 bases between. CDR1 is LNHDA, CDR2 SQIVND, per germline (reference sequence). With regard to this clone: The antigen remains unidentified.

Study-wide findings and caveats: Complete responders' diversity at baseline resembled that of newly diagnosed patients.

The rearrangement joins TRBV19 to TRBJ2-7, with D possibly matching TRBD2 (6 bases). The sequencing used peripheral blood mononuclear cells (PBMCs), collected before the second cycle of nivolumab. This clonotype was obtained from a human donor with classical Hodgkin lymphoma. In nucleotides, the CDR3 is TGTGCCAGTAGTGCACCGGGACTTACCTACGAGCAGTACTTC. This encodes CASSAPGLTYEQYF.